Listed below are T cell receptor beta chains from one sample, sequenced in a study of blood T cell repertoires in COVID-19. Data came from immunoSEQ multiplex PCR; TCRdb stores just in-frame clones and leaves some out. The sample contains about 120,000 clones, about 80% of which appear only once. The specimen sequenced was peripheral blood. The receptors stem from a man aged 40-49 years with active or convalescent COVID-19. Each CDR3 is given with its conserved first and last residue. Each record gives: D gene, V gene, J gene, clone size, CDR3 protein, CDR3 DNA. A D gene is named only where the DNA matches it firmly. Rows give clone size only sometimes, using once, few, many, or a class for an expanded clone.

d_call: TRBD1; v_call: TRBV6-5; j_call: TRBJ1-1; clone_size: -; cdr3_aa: CASSQGPGQDTEAFF; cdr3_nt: TGTGCCAGCAGCCAGGGACCAGGACAGGACACTGAAGCTTTCTTT
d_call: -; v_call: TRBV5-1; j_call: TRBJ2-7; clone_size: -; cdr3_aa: CASAPGLVAYEQYF; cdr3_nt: TGCGCCAGCGCTCCGGGACTCGTGGCCTACGAGCAGTACTTC
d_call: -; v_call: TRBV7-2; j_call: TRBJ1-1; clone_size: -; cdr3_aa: CASSLGARKGSTEAFF; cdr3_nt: TGTGCCAGCAGCTTAGGAGCGCGTAAGGGGTCGACTGAAGCTTTCTTT
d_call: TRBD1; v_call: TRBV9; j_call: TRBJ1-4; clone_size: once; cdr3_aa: CASSVDPPGQGALEKLFF; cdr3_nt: TGTGCCAGCAGCGTAGACCCTCCGGGACAGGGGGCGTTGGAAAAACTGTTTTTT
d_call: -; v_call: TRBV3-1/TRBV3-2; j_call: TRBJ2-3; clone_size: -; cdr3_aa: CASSGARGWTDTQYF; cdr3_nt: TGTGCCAGCAGCGGGGCCCGCGGTTGGACAGATACGCAGTATTTT
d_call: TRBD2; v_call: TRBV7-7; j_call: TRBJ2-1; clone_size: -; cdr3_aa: CASSLGLAGGDEQFF; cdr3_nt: TGTGCCAGCAGCCTAGGACTAGCGGGAGGCGATGAGCAGTTCTTC
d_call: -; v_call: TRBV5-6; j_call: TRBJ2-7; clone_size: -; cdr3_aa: CASSFRTRLYEQYF; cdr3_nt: TGTGCCAGCAGCTTTCGGACACGTCTTTACGAGCAGTACTTC
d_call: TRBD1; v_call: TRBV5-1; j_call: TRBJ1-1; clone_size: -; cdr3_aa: CASSLFLRTGRAEAFF; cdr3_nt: TGCGCCAGCAGCTTGTTTCTCAGGACAGGGCGGGCTGAAGCTTTCTTT
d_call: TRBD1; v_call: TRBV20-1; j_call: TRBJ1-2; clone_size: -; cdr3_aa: CSASSDRVRANYGYTF; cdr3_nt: TGCAGTGCTAGTAGCGACAGGGTGAGGGCTAACTATGGCTACACCTTC
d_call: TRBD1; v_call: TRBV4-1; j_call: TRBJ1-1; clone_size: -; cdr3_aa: CASSPDRANTEAFF; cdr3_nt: TGCGCCAGCAGCCCCGACAGGGCGAACACTGAAGCTTTCTTT
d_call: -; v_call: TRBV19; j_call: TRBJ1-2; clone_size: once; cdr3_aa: CASQYGYTF; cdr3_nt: TGTGCCAGTCAATATGGCTACACCTTC
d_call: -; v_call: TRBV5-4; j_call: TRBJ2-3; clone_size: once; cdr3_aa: CASSLQGTDTQYF; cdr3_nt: TGTGCCAGCAGCTTGCAGGGAACAGATACGCAGTATTTT
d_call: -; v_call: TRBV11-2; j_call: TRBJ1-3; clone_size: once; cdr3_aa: CASSLEGFGNTIYF; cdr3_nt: TGTGCCAGCAGCTTAGAGGGCTTCGGAAACACCATATATTTT
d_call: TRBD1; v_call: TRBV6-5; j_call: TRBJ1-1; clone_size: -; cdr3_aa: CASRRAGQGAEAFF; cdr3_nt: TGTGCCAGCAGACGAGCAGGACAGGGTGCTGAAGCTTTCTTT
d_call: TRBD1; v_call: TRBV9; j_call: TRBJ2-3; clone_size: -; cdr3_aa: CASSSPGDRAIDTQYF; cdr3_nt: TGTGCCAGCAGCTCGCCGGGGGACAGGGCAATAGATACGCAGTATTTT
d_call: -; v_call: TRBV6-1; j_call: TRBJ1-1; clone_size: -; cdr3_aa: CASSEGARAFF; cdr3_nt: TGTGCCAGCAGTGAGGGGGCGCGGGCTTTCTTT
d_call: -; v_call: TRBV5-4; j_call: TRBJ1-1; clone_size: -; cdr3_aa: CASSLSHGDTEAFF; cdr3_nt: TGTGCCAGCAGCTTGTCCCATGGAGACACTGAAGCTTTCTTT
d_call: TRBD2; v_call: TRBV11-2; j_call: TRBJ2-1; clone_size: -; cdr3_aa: CASSLPPGVAGGYEQFF; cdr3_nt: TGTGCCAGCAGCTTACCCCCGGGGGTAGCGGGAGGATATGAGCAGTTCTTC
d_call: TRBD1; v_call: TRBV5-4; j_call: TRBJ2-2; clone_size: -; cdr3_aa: CASSLGQGAGGELFF; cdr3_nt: TGTGCCAGCAGCTTGGGACAGGGGGCTGGCGGGGAGCTGTTTTTT
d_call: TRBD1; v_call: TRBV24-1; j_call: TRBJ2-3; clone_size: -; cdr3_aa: CATSLRGQGAKDTQYF; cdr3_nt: TGTGCCACCAGTTTAAGGGGACAGGGCGCAAAAGATACGCAGTATTTT
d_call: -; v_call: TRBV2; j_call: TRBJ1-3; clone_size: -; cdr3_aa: CASTNSRDKVSGNTIYF; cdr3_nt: TGTGCCAGCACCAATTCGAGGGACAAGGTCTCTGGAAACACCATATATTTT
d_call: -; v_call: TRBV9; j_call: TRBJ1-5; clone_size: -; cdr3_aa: CASSVGSRASEPQHF; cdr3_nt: TGTGCCAGCAGCGTAGGGTCCAGGGCGTCGGAGCCCCAGCATTTT
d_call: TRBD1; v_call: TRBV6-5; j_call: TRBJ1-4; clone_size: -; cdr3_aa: CASSPFGRGDEKLFF; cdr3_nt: TGTGCCAGCAGTCCATTCGGCAGGGGGGACGAAAAACTGTTTTTT
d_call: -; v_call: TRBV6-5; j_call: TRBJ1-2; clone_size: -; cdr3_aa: CATGEGYEGYTF; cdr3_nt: TGTGCCACCGGAGAGGGATACGAGGGCTACACCTTC
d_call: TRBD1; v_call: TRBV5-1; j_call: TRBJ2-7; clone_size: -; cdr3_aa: CASRDRGLEQYF; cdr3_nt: TGCGCCAGCAGGGACAGGGGGCTTGAGCAGTACTTC
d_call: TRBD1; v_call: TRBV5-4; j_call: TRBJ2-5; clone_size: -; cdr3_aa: CASSWDRGNQETQYF; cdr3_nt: TGTGCCAGCAGCTGGGACAGGGGGAACCAAGAGACCCAGTACTTC
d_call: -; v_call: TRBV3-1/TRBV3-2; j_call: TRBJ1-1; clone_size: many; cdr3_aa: CASSQTREAFF; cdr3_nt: TGTGCCAGCAGCCAAACCCGGGAAGCTTTCTTT
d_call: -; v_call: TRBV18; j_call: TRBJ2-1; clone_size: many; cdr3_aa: CASSPRGMGSYNEQFF; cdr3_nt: TGTGCCAGCTCACCACGAGGGATGGGCTCCTACAATGAGCAGTTCTTC
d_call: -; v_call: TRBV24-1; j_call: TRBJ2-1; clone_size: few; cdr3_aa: CATSDLRGQFF; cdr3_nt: TGTGCCACCAGTGACCTCCGAGGGCAGTTCTTC
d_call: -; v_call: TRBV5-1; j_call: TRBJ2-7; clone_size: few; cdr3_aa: CASSLRGLEQSSYEQYF; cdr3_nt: TGCGCCAGCAGCTTACGTGGGTTGGAACAGAGCTCCTACGAGCAGTACTTC
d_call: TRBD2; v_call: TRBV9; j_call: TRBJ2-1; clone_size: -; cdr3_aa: CASSVAGRGGRNEQFF; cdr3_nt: TGTGCCAGCAGCGTAGCAGGGCGGGGGGGAAGGAATGAGCAGTTCTTC
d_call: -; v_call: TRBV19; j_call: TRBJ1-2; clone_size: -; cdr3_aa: CASNTGNLGYGYTF; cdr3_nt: TGTGCCAGTAATACAGGGAATCTCGGCTATGGCTACACCTTC
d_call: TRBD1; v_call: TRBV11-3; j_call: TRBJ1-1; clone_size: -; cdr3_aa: CASSPGTGINTEAFF; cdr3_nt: TGTGCCAGCAGCCCGGGGACAGGGATCAACACTGAAGCTTTCTTT
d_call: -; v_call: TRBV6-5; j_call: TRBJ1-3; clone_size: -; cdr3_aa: CASIPGTGNTIYF; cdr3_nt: TGTGCCAGCATACCAGGGACTGGAAACACCATATATTTT
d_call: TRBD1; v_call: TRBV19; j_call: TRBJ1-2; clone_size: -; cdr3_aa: CASSIDGQVNYGYTF; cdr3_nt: TGTGCCAGTAGTATAGATGGACAGGTGAACTATGGCTACACCTTC
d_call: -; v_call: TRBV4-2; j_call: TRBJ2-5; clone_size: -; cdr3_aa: CASSQSPQETQYF; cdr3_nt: TGTGCCAGCAGCCAATCCCCGCAAGAGACCCAGTACTTC
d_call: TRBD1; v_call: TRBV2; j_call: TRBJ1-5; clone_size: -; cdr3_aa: CASSEALRGQNNQPQHF; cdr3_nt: TGTGCCAGCAGTGAAGCGCTTCGGGGACAGAACAATCAGCCCCAGCATTTT
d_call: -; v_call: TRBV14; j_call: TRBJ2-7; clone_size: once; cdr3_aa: CASSQGLLAGDYEQYF; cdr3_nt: TGTGCCAGCAGCCAAGGTCTTCTAGCTGGAGACTACGAGCAGTACTTC
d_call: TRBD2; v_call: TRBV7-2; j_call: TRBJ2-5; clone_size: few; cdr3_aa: CASSLSLGLAGQETQYF; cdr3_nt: TGTGCCAGCAGCTTATCACTCGGACTAGCGGGCCAAGAGACCCAGTACTTC
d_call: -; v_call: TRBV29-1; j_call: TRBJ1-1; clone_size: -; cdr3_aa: CSVVRNTEAFF; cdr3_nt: TGCAGCGTTGTTAGGAACACTGAAGCTTTCTTT
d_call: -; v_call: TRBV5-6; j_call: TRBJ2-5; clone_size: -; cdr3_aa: CASSLRGGETQYF; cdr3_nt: TGTGCCAGCAGCTTGAGGGGGGGAGAGACCCAGTACTTC
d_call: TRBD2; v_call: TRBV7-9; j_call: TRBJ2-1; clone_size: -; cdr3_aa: CASSSTSGPYNEQFF; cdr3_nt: TGTGCCAGCAGTTCGACTAGCGGGCCTTACAATGAGCAGTTCTTC
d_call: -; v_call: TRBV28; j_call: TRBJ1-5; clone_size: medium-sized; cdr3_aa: CASSFPEGGNQPQHF; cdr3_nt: TGTGCCAGCAGTTTCCCCGAGGGGGGCAATCAGCCCCAGCATTTT
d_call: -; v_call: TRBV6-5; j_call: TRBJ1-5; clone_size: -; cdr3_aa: CASISRGANNQPQHF; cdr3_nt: TGTGCCAGCATTTCCCGGGGGGCGAACAATCAGCCCCAGCATTTT
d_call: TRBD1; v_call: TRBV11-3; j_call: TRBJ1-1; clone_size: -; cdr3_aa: CASSPTGGNTEAFF; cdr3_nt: TGTGCCAGCAGCCCGACAGGGGGGAACACTGAAGCTTTCTTT
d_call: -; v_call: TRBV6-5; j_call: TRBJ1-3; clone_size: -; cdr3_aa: CASTETGDTIYF; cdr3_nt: TGTGCCAGCACCGAGACGGGGGACACCATATATTTT
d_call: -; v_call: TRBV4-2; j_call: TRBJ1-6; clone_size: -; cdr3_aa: CASSQELQGFSPLHF; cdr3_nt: TGTGCCAGCAGCCAAGAACTTCAGGGTTTTTCACCCCTCCACTTT
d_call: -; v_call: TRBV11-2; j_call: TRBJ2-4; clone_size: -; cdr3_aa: CASSPRTSVAKNIQYF; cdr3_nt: TGTGCCAGCAGCCCCCGGACTTCGGTAGCCAAAAACATTCAGTACTTC
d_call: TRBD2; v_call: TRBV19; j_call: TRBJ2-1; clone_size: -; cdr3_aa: CASKPSGPWGANEQFF; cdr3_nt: TGTGCCAGTAAACCTAGCGGCCCCTGGGGTGCCAATGAGCAGTTCTTC
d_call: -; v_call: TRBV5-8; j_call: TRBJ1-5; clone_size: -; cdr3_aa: CASSPQGSGQPQHF; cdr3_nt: TGTGCCAGCAGCCCACAGGGAAGTGGTCAGCCCCAGCATTTT
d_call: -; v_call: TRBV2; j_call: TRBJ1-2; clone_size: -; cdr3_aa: CAFTRVAYGYTF; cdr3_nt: TGTGCCTTCACCAGGGTCGCCTATGGCTACACCTTC